The 2 T cell receptor beta chains below were found in one sample sequenced in a study of T cells after somatic rescue of genetic block (dated by TCRdb to about 2020). The library was prepared using the immunoSEQ multiplex PCR assay. TCRdb took this table from immuneACCESS and kept in-frame rearrangements with V and J called. Such tables lack part of the clones; where checked against another copy, unresolved V genes explain under half of the gap, and the rest is unexplained. The sample profile shows 100,000 to 120,000 clones; 75% to 95% of them were found once. Over 1.1% of the sample is taken by the ten largest. The specimen was peripheral blood mononuclear cells (PBMCs). The receptors shown here come from a woman aged 18-29 years.

V is TRBV30 and J is TRBJ1-2, with a weak D call TRBD1 (5 bases). Germline V lookup: CDR1 GTSNPN, CDR2 SVGIG (reference sequence). The CDR3 loop spans 13 amino acids. The V and J ends lost 2 bases and 2 bases respectively, with 9 bases between them. The chain's CDR3 is CAWSRQLNYGYTF. Here the CDR3 DNA reads TGTGCCTGGAGTCGACAGCTAAACTATGGCTACACCTTC. Combining the CDR3 with reference TRBV30 and TRBJ1-2 gives the whole variable domain SQTIHQWPATLVQPVGSPLSLECTVEGTSNPNLYWYRQAAGRGLQLLFYSVGIGQISSEVPQNLSASRPQDRQFILSSKKLLLSDSGFYLCAWSRQLNYGYTFGSGTRLTVV.

The chain uses TRBV7-3 and TRBJ1-1; TRBD1 agrees at 7 bases. The germline V gene has CDR1 SGHTA and CDR2 FQGTGA. The CDR3 is 16 residues long. The junction had 8 bases not matched to a gene; V was cut back by 1 base and J by 3 bases. CDR3: CASSLNPKGADTEAFF. The CDR3 DNA reads as TGTGCCAGCAGCTTAAATCCCAAGGGGGCCGACACTGAAGCTTTCTTT.